This T cell receptor (beta chain) was sequenced in a study of technical replicates of blood from a few donors (dated by TCRdb to 2017 to 2019). In regard to this clone: Its cognate antigen has yet to be identified. Base qualities are not at hand, and no much larger clone is one base apart.

Reading from cysteine to phenylalanine, the CDR3 counts 17 amino acids. Only the CDR3 part of the read is kept: 51 bases, read in frame from the first base. Germline trimming: 4 bases from V, 1 base from J; junction bases outside gene matches: 10. CDR1 and CDR2, looked up from the germline V gene, are SGHDT and YYEEEE. Library preparation employed the immunoSEQ multiplex PCR assay. TCRdb carries this immuneACCESS record with in-frame sequences only. Its versions omit some clonotypes, under half of them owing to an unresolved V gene in the studies checked, with the rest unexplained. The sample table lists 95,000 to 100,000 clones, more than 90% of them with a count of one. The ten biggest clones cover approximately 0.22% of the sample.

The sequenced sample was T cells isolated from PBMCs. This TCR came from a human donor in good health. The rearrangement combines TRBV5-6 with TRBJ2-1; 8 middle bases align to TRBD1. The CDR3 protein is CASSGGTGLGSYNEQFF. The sequenced DNA: TGTGCCAGCAGCGGTGGGACAGGCCTCGGGTCCTACAATGAGCAGTTCTTC.